This TCR beta chain was documented in a study of shared clonotypes between healthy human individuals. The wider study: Used for every donor were three CD4 naive, three CD4 memory, two CD8 naive and one CD8 memory plate. Findings and limits, study-wide: Clonotypes which were not shared had lower generation probabilities than clonotypes that all four donors shared.

Negatively enriched CD4+ T cells were divided by CD45RA into naive and memory. The germline gives CDR1 MNHEY, CDR2 SMNVEV (reference sequence). CDR3 length: 15 amino acids. The V and J ends lost 2 bases and 1 base respectively, with 11 bases between them. Assay runs were performed at deep level. Produced via immunoSEQ multiplex PCR; TCRdb's table is partial and in-frame only. This sample has around 700,000 clones, with about three quarters found just once. A note on this clone: Its specificity is unknown.

What was sequenced was memory CD4+ T cells sorted from blood. This sample's subset: CD45RA-negative fraction. V usage is TRBV27 and J usage is TRBJ1-1; D remains ambiguous. The sequence was obtained from a woman in her 30s in good health. The CDR3 sequence: CASSLRWTANTEAFF. The CDR3 DNA reads TGTGCCAGCAGTTTACGGTGGACGGCGAACACTGAAGCTTTCTTT.